The 14 T cell receptor beta chains reported below all come from one sample, sequenced in a study of cytomegalovirus exposure and HLA in healthy donors. It was with 60 Vbeta and 13 Jbeta primers that the PCR ran. This table comes from immunoSEQ multiplex PCR, and its TCRdb copy is limited to in-frame clones, with some not included. The sample gives 150,000 or so clones, about 84% of which show up once; about 2.4% is in the top ten. The sequenced sample consisted of PBMCs. The receptors shown here come from a man aged 45-65 years in good health and CMV-seronegative.

DNA for the CDR3: TGTGCCAGTTCCCCGGGACAGGGCTATAATTCACCCCTCCACTTT. It codes for CASSPGQGYNSPLHF. The chain employs TRBV6-6 and TRBJ1-6, with 9 bases lining up with TRBD1. The germline V gene encodes CDR1 MNHNY and CDR2 SVGAGI (reference sequence). The CDR3 contains 15 residues. Losses at the gene ends were 9 bases for V and 3 bases for J; bases not matched to a gene: 6.

V gene TRBV5-1 combines with J gene TRBJ2-1; 11 bases line up with TRBD1. Germline V gene sequence: CDR1 SGHRS, CDR2 YFSETQ. The CDR3 loop spans 16 amino acids. Germline trimming cut 4 bases from V and 6 bases from J; bases unmatched to any gene: 9. The chain's CDR3 is CASSTTGTGGGNEQFF. The CDR3 bases are TGCGCCAGCAGCACGACCGGGACAGGGGGGGGCAATGAGCAGTTCTTC.

V usage is TRBV19 and J usage is TRBJ2-3; no clear D gene. V lost 4 bases and J lost 4, with 12 bases in between. Per germline, CDR1 LNHDA and CDR2 SQIVND (reference sequence). This CDR3 is 14 amino acids long. CDR3 region: CASSTRVVPDTQYF. The CDR3 nucleotides are TGTGCCAGTAGTACCCGGGTCGTCCCAGATACGCAGTATTTT.

The rearrangement uses TRBV5-1 and TRBJ2-1; D uncertain. There are 16 residues in the CDR3. Trimming shortened V by 0 bases and J by 6 bases, and 16 bases separated the two germline ends. CDR1 is SGHRS, CDR2 YFSETQ, per germline. CDR3 loop: CASSLVGPPNGNEQFF. CDR3 nucleotides: TGCGCCAGCAGCTTGGTCGGTCCCCCCAATGGCAATGAGCAGTTCTTC.

V gene TRBV7-9 combines with J gene TRBJ2-3; 8 nucleotides agree with TRBD2. The CDR3 covers 17 residues. In germline, CDR1 is SEHNR, CDR2 FQNEAQ (reference sequence). V dropped 1 base and J dropped 3; count of bases not matched to a gene: 9. CDR3 residues: CASSLGVSGAETDTQYF. The CDR3 DNA is TGTGCCAGCAGCTTAGGGGTTAGCGGGGCAGAGACAGATACGCAGTATTTT.

The rearrangement uses TRBV6-5 and TRBJ1-1; D not certain. This CDR3 is 11 amino acids long. Trimming cost V 5 bases and J 1 base, with 2 bases left between them. Germline-derived CDR1 and CDR2 are MNHEY and SVGAGI. In DNA form, the CDR3 reads TGTGCCAGCAGTCGGAACACTGAAGCTTTCTTT. Protein: CASSRNTEAFF.

J is TRBJ2-3 and V is TRBV7-6, with 8 positions matching TRBD2. The V gene end was trimmed by 2 bases and the J gene end by 4 bases; junction bases not matched to a gene: 20. CDR1 and CDR2 (germline): SGHVS, FNYEAQ. This CDR3 is 20 amino acids long. The CDR3 nucleotides read TGTGCCAGCAGCTTAAGTCTCGGGCTTACGGGGAGCGGGAGTTCAGATACGCAGTATTTT. Its translation is CASSLSLGLTGSGSSDTQYF. Full variable domain (missing parts from reference TRBV7-6 and TRBJ2-3): GAGVSQSPRYKVTKRGQDVALRCDPISGHVSLYWYRQALGQGPEFLTYFNYEAQQDKSGLPNDRFSAERPEGSISTLTIQRTEQRDSAMYRCASSLSLGLTGSGSSDTQYFGPGTRLTVL.

The chain joins TRBV27 to TRBJ2-6, with a tentative D call TRBD1 (8 bases). V gave up 3 bases and J gave up 0 bases, with 12 bases separating them. Per the germline V gene, CDR1 is MNHEY and CDR2 is SMNVEV (reference sequence). The CDR3 is 17 residues long. The DNA for the CDR3 is TGTGCCAGCAGTTTCTACAGGGGGGGCTCTGGGGCCAACGTCCTGACTTTC. It yields the protein CASSFYRGGSGANVLTF. Full variable domain (rest looked up from reference TRBV27 and TRBJ2-6): EAQVTQNPRYLITVTGKKLTVTCSQNMNHEYMSWYRQDPGLGLRQIYYSMNVEVTDKGDVPEGYKVSRKEKRNFPLILESPSPNQTSLYFCASSFYRGGSGANVLTFGAGSRLTVL.

The gene calls are TRBV9 and TRBJ1-1; no definite D call. The CDR3 runs to 15 residues. V dropped 9 bases and J dropped 2 bases, with 20 bases sitting between them. Germline V gives CDR1 SGDLS, CDR2 YYNGEE. The CDR3 coding sequence is TGTGCCACCAGGAGGTACCCGGAAAAAAACACTGAAGCTTTCTTT. Protein sequence: CATRRYPEKNTEAFF.

The chain joins TRBV9 to TRBJ2-1; D might be TRBD1 (5 bases). Trimming cost V 0 bases and J 10 bases, with 8 bases left between them. CDR3 size: 12 residues. Germline V gene data show CDR1 as SGDLS and CDR2 as YYNGEE. The chain's CDR3 is CASSVDRGEQFF. DNA of the CDR3: TGTGCCAGCAGCGTAGATAGGGGCGAGCAGTTCTTC.

The chain combines TRBV19 with TRBJ1-2; D is perhaps TRBD1 (5 bases). Germline CDR1 reads LNHDA; CDR2 reads SQIVND (reference sequence). Trimming stripped 0 bases from V and 8 bases from J, with 7 bases between. The CDR3 totals 12 residues. The DNA for the CDR3 is TGTGCCAGTAGTATAGAGGGGCTCGGCTACACCTTC. Its protein is CASSIEGLGYTF.

The chain employs TRBV6-5 and TRBJ2-3; tentatively, D is TRBD1 (6 bases). Trimming cost V 5 bases and J 7 bases, with 10 bases left between them. Germline assignment: CDR1 MNHEY and CDR2 SVGAGI. The length of the CDR3 is 12 residues. CDR3 in DNA: TGTGCCAGCAGTAACAGGGTGAATACGCAGTATTTT. Its translation is CASSNRVNTQYF.

V gene TRBV7-2 combines with J gene TRBJ1-6; D ambiguous. Germline CDR1 is SGHTA and CDR2 is FQGNSA. Trimming removed 4 bases from V and 7 bases from J, with 17 bases in between. The CDR3 is 16 residues long. Written as DNA, the CDR3 is TGTGCCAGCAGCTCCGAGGGTGGGCCCACCAATTCACCCCTCCACTTT. Amino acids: CASSSEGGPTNSPLHF.

The gene calls are TRBV5-4 and TRBJ1-2, with D unclear. The V and J ends lost 0 bases and 2 bases respectively, with 8 bases between them. Per germline, CDR1 SGHNT and CDR2 YYREEE (reference sequence). The CDR3 sequence is 14 residues long. CDR3: CASSLGVINYGYTF. The CDR3 DNA reads as TGTGCCAGCAGCTTGGGAGTGATAAACTATGGCTACACCTTC. The full variable domain, its missing parts supplied by reference TRBV5-4 and TRBJ1-2, is ETGVTQSPTHLIKTRGQQVTLRCSSQSGHNTVSWYQQALGQGPQFIFQYYREEENGRGNFPPRFSGLQFPNYSSELNVNALELDDSALYLCASSLGVINYGYTFGSGTRLTVV.